This note documents a single T cell receptor beta chain sequence. Its target is unknown. This specimen comes from a study of PD-1 blockade in classical Hodgkin lymphoma. Overall study findings and caveats: Significant TCR diversity gains by C4D1 occurred in CD4+ but not CD8+ cells. Still unresolved is the cause of the repertoire differences, which may be disease activity or prior therapy. Complete responders had baseline diversity similar to newly diagnosed patients.

The data were produced by immunoSEQ multiplex PCR, yet TCRdb's version contains in-frame clones alone and is incomplete. The sample contains around 20,000 clones, 86% of which appear only once. Relapse was seen in all patients after autologous stem cell transplantation, and brentuximab vedotin exposure was variable. Patients showed best responses of complete response, partial response or progressive disease. V lost 0 bases, J lost 5 bases, and 11 bases lay in between. There are 14 residues in the CDR3. Per the germline V gene, CDR1 is SGDLS and CDR2 is YYNGEE. The chain uses TRBV9 and TRBJ1-2; D gene ambiguous. The sequence was obtained from a human donor with classical Hodgkin lymphoma. The material sequenced was peripheral blood mononuclear cells (PBMCs), taken before the second cycle of nivolumab. This CDR3 reads CASSVEAETYGYTF. The CDR3 DNA sequence: TGTGCCAGCAGCGTAGAGGCAGAGACATATGGCTACACCTTC.